This T cell receptor (beta chain) appears in the sequencing data of a study of shared clonotypes between healthy human individuals. As to this clone: Other DNA sequences in the sample encode the same CDR3.

Germline CDR1 is MNHEY and CDR2 is SVGAGI. Losses at the gene ends were 2 bases for V and 11 bases for J; bases not matched to a gene: 13. CDR3 size: 15 residues. TCRdb keeps only in-frame clones here, not all; method: immunoSEQ multiplex PCR. The sample lists about 2.1 million clones, about 93% seen once, with under 2% in the top ten. In the naive CD8 group, cells lacked CD45RO and were positively selected for CCR7, so terminally differentiated effector memory CD45RA+ cells were left out. The TCR was taken from a young man in good health. Some clones in this sample may be carry-over from other donors' samples. The sequencing input was naive CD8+ T cells from PBMCs. V usage is TRBV6-5 and J usage is TRBJ1-1; 8 positions match TRBD1. CDR3 loop: CASSYLGGQDPEAFF. Here the CDR3 DNA reads TGTGCCAGCAGTTACCTGGGGGGACAGGACCCCGAGGCTTTCTTT.